The 16 T cell receptor beta chains below were found in one sample sequenced in a study of cytomegalovirus exposure and HLA in healthy donors. The PCR made use of 60 Vbeta and 13 Jbeta primers. Produced via immunoSEQ multiplex PCR; TCRdb's table is partial and in-frame only. Of more than 70,000 clones listed, approximately 80% were seen once; the top ten hold less than 4%. Sequenced sample: PBMCs. All receptors derive from a man between 40 and 49 years old in good health and CMV-seronegative.

J is TRBJ2-1 and V is TRBV9, with TRBD2 matching over 8 bases. V dropped 0 bases and J dropped 10; count of bases not matched to a gene: 6. Per germline, CDR1 SGDLS and CDR2 YYNGEE. This CDR3 has 14 amino acids. The CDR3 sequence: CASSVDSGGGEQFF. CDR3 in DNA: TGTGCCAGCAGCGTAGACTCGGGCGGGGGGGAGCAGTTCTTC.

The chain carries TRBV4-1 and TRBJ2-7, with D perhaps TRBD2 (6 bases). Trimming removed 0 bases from V and 9 bases from J, with 9 bases in between. The CDR3 sequence is 12 residues long. Per the germline V gene, CDR1 is MGHRA and CDR2 is YSYEKL. The CDR3 is CASSQDLGGQYF. The DNA of the CDR3 is TGCGCCAGCAGCCAAGATTTGGGAGGGCAGTACTTC.

V and J are TRBV7-9 and TRBJ2-1; 11 bases map to TRBD1. This CDR3 has 17 residues. Germline V gives CDR1 SEHNR, CDR2 FQNEAQ (reference sequence). With 5 bases clipped from V and 6 bases from J, the junction kept 12 bases outside the gene matches. DNA for the CDR3: TGTGCCAGCAGCCGCGGTACTGGGACAGGGGGTTTCAATGAGCAGTTCTTC. This gives the protein CASSRGTGTGGFNEQFF. Filled out from reference TRBV7-9 and TRBJ2-1, the complete variable domain reads DTGVSQNPRHKITKRGQNVTFRCDPISEHNRLYWYRQTLGQGPEFLTYFQNEAQLEKSRLLSDRFSAERPKGSFSTLEIQRTEQGDSAMYLCASSRGTGTGGFNEQFFGPGTRLTVL.

The V and J genes are TRBV4-3 and TRBJ1-6; tentatively, D is TRBD1 (5 bases). V lost 1 base to trimming and J lost 0 bases, with 13 bases between them. There are 18 residues in the CDR3. From germline, CDR1 is LGHNA and CDR2 YSLEER. The CDR3 sequence is CASSQGGGGRSYNSPLHF. The CDR3 region has the DNA TGCGCCAGCAGCCAAGGGGGGGGAGGGCGCTCCTATAATTCACCCCTCCACTTT.

This clone was seen a few times. The sample contains more than one DNA sequence encoding this CDR3. The V call is TRBV9, the J call TRBJ2-7; 8 nucleotides line up with TRBD1. V shed 0 bases, J shed 1 base, and the junction held 3 bases outside the gene matches. CDR3 size: 15 residues. Germline-derived CDR1 and CDR2 are SGDLS and YYNGEE. This chain's CDR3 is CASSVGNRGSYEQYF. The CDR3 DNA reads as TGTGCCAGCAGCGTAGGGAACAGGGGGTCCTACGAGCAGTACTTC.

The rearrangement links TRBV2 to TRBJ1-1; 7 nucleotides match TRBD1. Germline trimming cut 3 bases from V and 1 base from J; bases unmatched to any gene: 2. Germline loops: CDR1 SNHLY, CDR2 FYNNEI. The CDR3 is 14 amino acids. CDR3 nucleotides: TGTGCCAGCAGTGATAGGACAGGGAACACTGAAGCTTTCTTT. Protein: CASSDRTGNTEAFF. Full variable domain (rest looked up from reference TRBV2 and TRBJ1-1): EPEVTQTPSHQVTQMGQEVILRCVPISNHLYFYWYRQILGQKVEFLVSFYNNEISEKSEIFDDQFSVERPDGSNFTLKIRSTKLEDSAMYFCASSDRTGNTEAFFGQGTRLTVV.

The V call is TRBV15, the J call TRBJ2-5; tentatively, D is TRBD2 (5 bases). Germline V gene data show CDR1 as LNHNV and CDR2 as YYDKDF (reference sequence). With 2 bases removed from V and 1 base from J, the gap between germline ends came to 11 bases. This CDR3 comprises 15 residues. CDR3 in amino acids: CATSRPGLGQETQYF. CDR3 DNA sequence: TGTGCCACCAGCAGACCCGGACTGGGCCAAGAGACCCAGTACTTC.

The chain carries TRBV30 and TRBJ2-2, with D possibly matching TRBD2 (5 bases). Trimming removed 1 base from V and 0 bases from J, with 15 bases in between. Germline CDR1 is GTSNPN and CDR2 is SVGIG (reference sequence). The CDR3 contains 17 residues. In DNA, the CDR3 is TGTGCCTGGAGTGACCACCTCCGGGGAACGAACACCGGGGAGCTGTTTTTT. Translation gives CAWSDHLRGTNTGELFF.

This clone occurred once. The rearrangement joins TRBV7-3 to TRBJ1-2; D might be TRBD1 (5 bases). The CDR3 totals 14 residues. The V end lost 5 bases, the J end lost 8 bases, and 18 bases lay between the germline ends. The germline gives CDR1 SGHTA, CDR2 FQGTGA. CDR3 DNA sequence: TGTGCCAGCAGCGCCGGGGGTGGGGTTGGGGGCTACACCTTC. Its protein product is CASSAGGGVGGYTF. Using reference TRBV7-3 and TRBJ1-2 for the parts outside the CDR3, the full variable domain is GAGVSQTPSNKVTEKGKYVELRCDPISGHTALYWYRQSLGQGPEFLIYFQGTGAADDSGLPNDRFFAVRPEGSVSTLKIQRTERGDSAVYLCASSAGGGVGGYTFGSGTRLTVV.

This rearrangement joins TRBV9 to TRBJ2-3; D ambiguous. The V gene lost 0 bases and the J gene lost 2 bases, with 13 bases spanning the gap. Per germline, CDR1 SGDLS and CDR2 YYNGEE. CDR3 length: 16 residues. The CDR3 DNA sequence: TGTGCCAGCAGCGTAGCCCCTCTCTGGCCCACAGATACGCAGTATTTT. Translated: CASSVAPLWPTDTQYF.

The J gene is TRBJ2-3, the V gene TRBV2, with 13 bases aligning to TRBD2. Losses at the gene ends were 8 bases for V and 6 bases for J; bases not matched to a gene: 5. CDR1 is SNHLY and CDR2 is FYNNEI in the germline V gene. This CDR3 contains 14 residues. For the CDR3, the DNA is TGTGCCAGCCGAGGACTAGCGGGGGTGGATACGCAGTATTTT. Protein product: CASRGLAGVDTQYF. Variable domain in full (rest from reference TRBV2 and TRBJ2-3): EPEVTQTPSHQVTQMGQEVILRCVPISNHLYFYWYRQILGQKVEFLVSFYNNEISEKSEIFDDQFSVERPDGSNFTLKIRSTKLEDSAMYFCASRGLAGVDTQYFGPGTRLTVL.

The genes are TRBV6-6 and TRBJ1-4, with 7 positions matching TRBD1. The germline V gene encodes CDR1 MNHNY and CDR2 SVGAGI (reference sequence). CDR3 size: 13 residues. The ends lost 2 bases at V and 6 bases at J; junction bases unmatched: 0. The CDR3 is CASSYQGDEKLFF. The CDR3 region has the DNA TGTGCCAGCAGTTACCAGGGGGATGAAAAACTGTTTTTT.

The chain links TRBV4-2 to TRBJ1-2; 8 nucleotides agree with TRBD1. Germline trimming cut 0 bases from V and 5 bases from J; bases unmatched to any gene: 11. The CDR3 has 17 amino acids. CDR1 and CDR2 (germline): LGHNA, YNFKEQ. CDR3 sequence reads: CASSQDMTGALGYGYTF. In DNA, the CDR3 is TGTGCCAGCAGCCAAGATATGACAGGGGCATTGGGATATGGCTACACCTTC.

This sequence joins TRBV25-1 and TRBJ2-6, with TRBD1 as a possible D gene (6 bases). Germline lookup yields CDR1 MGHDK and CDR2 SYGVNS. This CDR3 spans 15 amino acids. Trimming shortened V by 3 bases and J by 1 base, and 7 bases separated the two germline ends. The chain's CDR3 is CASSDTGSGANVLTF. CDR3 DNA sequence: TGTGCCAGCAGTGATACAGGGTCTGGGGCCAACGTCCTGACTTTC. The full variable domain, its missing parts supplied by reference TRBV25-1 and TRBJ2-6, is EADIYQTPRYLVIGTGKKITLECSQTMGHDKMYWYQQDPGMELHLIHYSYGVNSTEKGDLSSESTVSRIRTEHFPLTLESARPSHTSQYLCASSDTGSGANVLTFGAGSRLTVL.

Judged by abundance, this clone is medium-sized. V gene TRBV2 combines with J gene TRBJ2-7; 11 bases match TRBD2. The J segment lost 3 bases and the V segment lost 6 bases, leaving 4 bases of the junction unmatched. This CDR3 region has 14 residues. Germline V lookup: CDR1 SNHLY, CDR2 FYNNEI. CDR3 protein: CASRSTSGGYEQYF. The CDR3, as DNA: TGTGCCAGCAGATCCACTAGCGGGGGCTACGAGCAGTACTTC.

J is TRBJ2-3 and V is TRBV5-6, with TRBD2 as a possible D gene (5 bases). The V end lost 3 bases, the J end lost 0 bases, and 14 bases lay between the germline ends. This CDR3 region has 16 residues. Germline V CDR1 and CDR2: SGHDT, YYEEEE. The CDR3 DNA reads TGTGCCAGCAGCTCCAGGACGGGCGGGAGCACAGATACGCAGTATTTT. Translating it yields CASSSRTGGSTDTQYF.